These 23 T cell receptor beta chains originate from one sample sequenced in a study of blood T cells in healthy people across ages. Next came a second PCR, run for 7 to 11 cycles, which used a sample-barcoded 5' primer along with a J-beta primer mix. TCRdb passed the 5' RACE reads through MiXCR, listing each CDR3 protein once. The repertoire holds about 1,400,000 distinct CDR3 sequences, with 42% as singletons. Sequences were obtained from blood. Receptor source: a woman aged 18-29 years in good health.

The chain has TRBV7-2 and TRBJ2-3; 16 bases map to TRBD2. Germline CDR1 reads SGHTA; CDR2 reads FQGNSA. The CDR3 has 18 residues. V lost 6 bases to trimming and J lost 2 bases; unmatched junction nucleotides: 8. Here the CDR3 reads CASRNRGTSGGATDTQYF. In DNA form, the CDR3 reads TGTGCCAGCAGGAATCGGGGGACTAGCGGGGGGGCCACAGATACGCAGTATTTT.

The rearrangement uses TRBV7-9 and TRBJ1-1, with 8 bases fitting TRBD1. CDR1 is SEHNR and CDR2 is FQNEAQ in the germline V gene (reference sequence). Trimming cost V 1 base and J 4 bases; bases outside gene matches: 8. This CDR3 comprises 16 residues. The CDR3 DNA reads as TGTGCCAGCAGCTTAGGGCCCAAACAGGGGGGCACTGAAGCTTTCTTT. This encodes CASSLGPKQGGTEAFF.

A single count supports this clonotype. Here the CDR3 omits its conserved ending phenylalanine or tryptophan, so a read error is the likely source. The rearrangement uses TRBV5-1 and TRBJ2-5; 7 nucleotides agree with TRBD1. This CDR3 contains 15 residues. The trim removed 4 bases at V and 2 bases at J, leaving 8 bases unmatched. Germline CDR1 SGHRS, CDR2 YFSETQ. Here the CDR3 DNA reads TGCGCCAGCAGCGGGCTGGGCAGGGGGCAAGAGACCCAGTACATC. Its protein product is CASSGLGRGQETQYI.

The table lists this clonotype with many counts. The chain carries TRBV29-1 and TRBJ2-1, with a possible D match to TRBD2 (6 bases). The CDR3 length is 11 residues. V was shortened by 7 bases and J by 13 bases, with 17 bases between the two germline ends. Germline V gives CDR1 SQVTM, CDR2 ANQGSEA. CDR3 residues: CSADPGLTQFF. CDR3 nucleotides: TGCAGCGCGGACCCAGGACTAACCCAGTTCTTC.

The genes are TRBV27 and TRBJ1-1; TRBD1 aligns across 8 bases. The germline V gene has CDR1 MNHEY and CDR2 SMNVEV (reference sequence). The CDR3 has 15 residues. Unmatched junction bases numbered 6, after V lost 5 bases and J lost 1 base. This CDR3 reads CASSNQGAGNTEAFF. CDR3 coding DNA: TGTGCCAGCAGTAACCAGGGGGCAGGGAACACTGAAGCTTTCTTT.

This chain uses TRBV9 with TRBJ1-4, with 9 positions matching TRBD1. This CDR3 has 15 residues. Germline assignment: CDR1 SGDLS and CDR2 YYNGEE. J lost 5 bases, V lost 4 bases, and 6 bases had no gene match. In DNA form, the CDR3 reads TGTGCCAGCAGCCCTTGGACAGGGGTAAATGAAAAACTGTTTTTT. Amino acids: CASSPWTGVNEKLFF.

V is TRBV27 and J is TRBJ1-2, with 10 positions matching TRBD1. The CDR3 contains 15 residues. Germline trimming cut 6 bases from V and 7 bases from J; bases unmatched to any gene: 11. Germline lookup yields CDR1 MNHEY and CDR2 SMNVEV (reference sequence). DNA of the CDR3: TGTGCCAGCAGCCCCCGGGACAGGGGTATTTTTGGCTACACCTTC. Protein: CASSPRDRGIFGYTF.

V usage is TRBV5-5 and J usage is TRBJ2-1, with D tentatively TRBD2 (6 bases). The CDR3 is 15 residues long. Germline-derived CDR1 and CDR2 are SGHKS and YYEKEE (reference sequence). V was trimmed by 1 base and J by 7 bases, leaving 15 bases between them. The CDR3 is CASSLLEARGNEQFF. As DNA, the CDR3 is TGTGCCAGCAGCTTGCTGGAGGCCCGGGGGAATGAGCAGTTCTTC.

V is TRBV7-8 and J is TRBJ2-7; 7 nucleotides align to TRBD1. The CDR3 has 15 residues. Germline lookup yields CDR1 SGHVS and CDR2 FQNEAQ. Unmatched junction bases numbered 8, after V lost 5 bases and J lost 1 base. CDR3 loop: CASSPKSGQSYEQYF. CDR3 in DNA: TGTGCCAGCAGCCCCAAATCGGGACAGTCCTACGAGCAGTACTTC.

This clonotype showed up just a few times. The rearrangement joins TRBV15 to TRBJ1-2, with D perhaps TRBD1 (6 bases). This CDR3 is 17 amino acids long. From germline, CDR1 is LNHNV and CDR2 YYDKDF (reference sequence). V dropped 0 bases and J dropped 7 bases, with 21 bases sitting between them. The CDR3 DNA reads TGTGCCACCAGCAGAGACACTGACACAGGGCCTTCGTCTGGCTACACCTTC. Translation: CATSRDTDTGPSSGYTF. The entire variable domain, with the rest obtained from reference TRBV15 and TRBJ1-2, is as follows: DAMVIQNPRYQVTQFGKPVTLSCSQTLNHNVMYWYQQKSSQAPKLLFHYYDKDFNNEADTPDNFQSRRPNTSFCFLDIRSPGLGDTAMYLCATSRDTDTGPSSGYTFGSGTRLTVV.

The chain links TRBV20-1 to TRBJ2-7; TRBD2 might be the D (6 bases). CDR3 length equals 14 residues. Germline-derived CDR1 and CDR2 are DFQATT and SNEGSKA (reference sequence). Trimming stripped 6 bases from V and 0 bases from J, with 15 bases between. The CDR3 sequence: CSATTGVVSYEQYF. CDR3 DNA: TGCAGTGCAACCACGGGGGTGGTCTCCTACGAGCAGTACTTC.

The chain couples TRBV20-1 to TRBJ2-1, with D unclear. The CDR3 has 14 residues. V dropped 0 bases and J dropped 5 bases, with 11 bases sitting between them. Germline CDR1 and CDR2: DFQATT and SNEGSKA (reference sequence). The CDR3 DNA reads TGCAGTGCTAGAGATCCTGCGCGAGACAATGAGCAGTTCTTC. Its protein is CSARDPARDNEQFF.

CDR3 residues: CASGWGQGDTEAFF. CDR3 coding DNA: TGCGCCAGCGGCTGGGGACAGGGTGACACTGAAGCTTTCTTT. V gene TRBV4-1 combines with J gene TRBJ1-1; the match to TRBD1 covers 9 bases. The V gene's germline CDR1 is MGHRA and CDR2 YSYEKL. The CDR3 runs 14 residues. With V trimmed by 8 bases and J by 3 bases, 7 bases remained unmatched.

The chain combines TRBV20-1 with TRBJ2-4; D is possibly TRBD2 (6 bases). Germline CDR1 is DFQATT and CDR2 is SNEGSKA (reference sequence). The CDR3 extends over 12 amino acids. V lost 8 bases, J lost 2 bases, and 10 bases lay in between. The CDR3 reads CSRRGSKNIQYF. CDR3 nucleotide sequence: TGCAGTCGGAGGGGTTCCAAAAACATTCAGTACTTC.

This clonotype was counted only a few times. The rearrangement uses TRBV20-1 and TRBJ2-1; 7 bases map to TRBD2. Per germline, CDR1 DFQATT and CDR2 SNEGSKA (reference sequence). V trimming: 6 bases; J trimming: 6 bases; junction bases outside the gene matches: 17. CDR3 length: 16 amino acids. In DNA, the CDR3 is TGCAGTGCCCCCGGGGTAGCGGGTCTTCTTCCCAATGAGCAGTTCTTC. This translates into CSAPGVAGLLPNEQFF.

The CDR3 sequence is CASSSDSDEQYF. CDR3 DNA: TGTGCCAGCAGCTCGGATTCCGACGAGCAGTACTTC. V gene TRBV5-5 combines with J gene TRBJ2-7; D unresolved. The CDR3 runs 12 residues. CDR1 and CDR2 from the germline V gene are SGHKS and YYEKEE (reference sequence). Trimming removed 3 bases from V and 5 bases from J, with 9 bases in between.

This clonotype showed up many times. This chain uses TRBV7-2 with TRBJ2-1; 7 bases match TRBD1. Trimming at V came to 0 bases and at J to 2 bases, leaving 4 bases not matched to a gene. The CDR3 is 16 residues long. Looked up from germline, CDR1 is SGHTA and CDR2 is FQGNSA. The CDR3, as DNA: TGTGCCAGCAGCTTAGCCGGGACAGCTACCTACAATGAGCAGTTCTTC. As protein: CASSLAGTATYNEQFF.

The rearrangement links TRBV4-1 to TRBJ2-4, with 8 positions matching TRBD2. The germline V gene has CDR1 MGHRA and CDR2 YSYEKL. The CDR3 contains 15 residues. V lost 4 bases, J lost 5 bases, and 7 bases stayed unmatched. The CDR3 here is CASSRTGTRENIQYF. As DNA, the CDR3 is TGCGCCAGCAGCCGCACCGGGACTAGGGAAAACATTCAGTACTTC.

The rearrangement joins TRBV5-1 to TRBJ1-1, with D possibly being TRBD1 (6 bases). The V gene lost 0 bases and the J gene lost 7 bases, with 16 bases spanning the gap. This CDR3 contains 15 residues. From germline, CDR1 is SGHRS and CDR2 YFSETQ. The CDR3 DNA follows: TGCGCCAGCAGCTTGGCTACAGGGACGCGAAATGAAGCTTTCTTT. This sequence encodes CASSLATGTRNEAFF.

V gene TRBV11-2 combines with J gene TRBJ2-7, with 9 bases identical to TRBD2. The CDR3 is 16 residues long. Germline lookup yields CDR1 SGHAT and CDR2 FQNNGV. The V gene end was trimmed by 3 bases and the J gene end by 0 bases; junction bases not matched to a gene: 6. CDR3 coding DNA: TGTGCCAGCAGCTTGGCGGGTAGCGGGAGCTCCTACGAGCAGTACTTC. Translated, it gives CASSLAGSGSSYEQYF. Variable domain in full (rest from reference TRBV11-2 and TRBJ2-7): EAGVAQSPRYKIIEKRQSVAFWCNPISGHATLYWYQQILGQGPKLLIQFQNNGVVDDSQLPKDRFSAERLKGVDSTLKIQPAKLEDSAVYLCASSLAGSGSSYEQYFGPGTRLTVT.

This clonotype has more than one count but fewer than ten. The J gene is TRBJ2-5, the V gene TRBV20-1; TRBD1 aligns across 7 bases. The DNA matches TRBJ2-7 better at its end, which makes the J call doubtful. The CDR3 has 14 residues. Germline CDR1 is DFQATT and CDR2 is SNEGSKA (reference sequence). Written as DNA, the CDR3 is TGCAGTGCTAGAGACACAGGGGCTCCTTACGAGCAGTACTTC. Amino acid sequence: CSARDTGAPYEQYF.

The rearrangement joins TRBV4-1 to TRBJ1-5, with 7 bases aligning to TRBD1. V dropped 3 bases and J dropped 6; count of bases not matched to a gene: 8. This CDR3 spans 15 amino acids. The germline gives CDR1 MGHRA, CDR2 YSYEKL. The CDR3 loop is CASSQGRQGGQPQHF. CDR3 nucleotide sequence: TGCGCCAGCAGCCAGGGCCGACAGGGAGGTCAGCCCCAGCATTTT.

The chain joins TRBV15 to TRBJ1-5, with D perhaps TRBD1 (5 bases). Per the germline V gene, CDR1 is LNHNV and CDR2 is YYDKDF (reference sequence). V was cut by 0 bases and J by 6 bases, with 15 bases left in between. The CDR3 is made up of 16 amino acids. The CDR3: CATSREGFEGLQPQHF. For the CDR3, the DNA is TGTGCCACCAGCAGAGAAGGTTTCGAGGGGCTTCAGCCCCAGCATTTT.